This T cell receptor beta chain emerged from a study of blood T cell repertoires in COVID-19. V was trimmed by 1 base and J by 0 bases, leaving 8 bases between them. The CDR3 covers 14 residues. Germline V gene sequence: CDR1 SGHRS, CDR2 YFSETQ. The repertoire was sequenced with immunoSEQ multiplex PCR; TCRdb's copy has only in-frame clones and lacks some. The sample holds 200,000 to 300,000 clones, around 92% seen once. The TCR was taken from a person aged 18-35 years with COVID-19, enrolled during active disease. Sequencing was carried out using peripheral blood. This chain uses TRBV5-1 with TRBJ2-7; tentative D call: TRBD2 (5 bases). CDR3 bases: TGCGCCAGCAGCTTGAATAGCGTCTCCTACGAGCAGTACTTC. Protein sequence: CASSLNSVSYEQYF.